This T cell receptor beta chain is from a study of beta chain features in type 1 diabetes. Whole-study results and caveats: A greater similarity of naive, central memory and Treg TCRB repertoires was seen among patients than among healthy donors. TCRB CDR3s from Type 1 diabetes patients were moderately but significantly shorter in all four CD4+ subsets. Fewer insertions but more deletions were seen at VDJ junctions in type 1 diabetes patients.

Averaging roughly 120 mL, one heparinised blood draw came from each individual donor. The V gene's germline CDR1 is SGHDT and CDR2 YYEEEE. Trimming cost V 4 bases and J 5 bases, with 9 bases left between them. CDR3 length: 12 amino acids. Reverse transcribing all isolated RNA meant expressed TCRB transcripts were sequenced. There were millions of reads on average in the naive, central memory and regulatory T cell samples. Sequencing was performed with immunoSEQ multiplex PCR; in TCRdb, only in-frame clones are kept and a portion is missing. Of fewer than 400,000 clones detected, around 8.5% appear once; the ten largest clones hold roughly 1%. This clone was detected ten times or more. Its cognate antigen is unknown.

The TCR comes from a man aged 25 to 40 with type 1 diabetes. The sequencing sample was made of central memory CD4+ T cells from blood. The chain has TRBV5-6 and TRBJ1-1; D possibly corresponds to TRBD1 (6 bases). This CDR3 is CASSRQETEAFF. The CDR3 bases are TGTGCCAGCAGCCGACAGGAGACTGAAGCTTTCTTT. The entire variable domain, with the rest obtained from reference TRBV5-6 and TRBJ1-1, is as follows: DAGVTQSPTHLIKTRGQQVTLRCSPKSGHDTVSWYQQALGQGPQFIFQYYEEEERQRGNFPDRFSGHQFPNYSSELNVNALLLGDSALYLCASSRQETEAFFGQGTRLTVV.